This T cell receptor beta chain was identified during a study of brain metastases from non-small cell lung cancer. General study findings and limits: Metastases had sparse T cells but largely shared repertoires with primaries. Compared with their matched primary tumors, around 68% of brain metastases showed expanded T-cell clones. Compared with primary tumors, brain metastases showed less T-cell infiltration.

As for this clone: What it binds is not known.

Profiled with immunoSEQ multiplex PCR; TCRdb holds only in-frame clones, not every one. The sample consists of a few thousand clones, approximately 80% of them appearing once. CDR3 length: 17 residues. Sequencing was carried out using primary lung tumor tissue. The chain uses TRBV21-1 and TRBJ1-5. TRBV21-1 is a known pseudogene. The clonotype was recovered from a donor over 35 with non-small cell lung cancer. The CDR3 loop reads CASSPRWGRGGNQPQHF. The CDR3 bases are TGTGCCAGCAGCCCCCGGTGGGGCCGGGGTGGAAATCAGCCCCAGCATTTT.